This T cell receptor (beta chain) emerged from a study of T cells after somatic rescue of genetic block. Here immunoSEQ multiplex PCR was the method, and the copy in TCRdb shows in-frame clones only, minus some. The table has 50,000 to 60,000 clones, 96% seen once. The V end was cut by 2 bases, the J end by 6 bases, with 13 bases between. This CDR3 has 15 amino acids. The V gene's germline CDR1 is MNHNS and CDR2 SASEGT. This clonotype originated in a child less than two years old. The chain employs TRBV6-1 and TRBJ2-2; D is perhaps TRBD1 or TRBD2 (5 bases each). Sequenced sample: peripheral blood mononuclear cells (PBMCs). The CDR3 protein is CASSERLRGAGELFF. The CDR3 DNA follows: TGTGCCAGCAGTGAAAGGTTGAGGGGCGCCGGGGAGCTGTTTTTT.